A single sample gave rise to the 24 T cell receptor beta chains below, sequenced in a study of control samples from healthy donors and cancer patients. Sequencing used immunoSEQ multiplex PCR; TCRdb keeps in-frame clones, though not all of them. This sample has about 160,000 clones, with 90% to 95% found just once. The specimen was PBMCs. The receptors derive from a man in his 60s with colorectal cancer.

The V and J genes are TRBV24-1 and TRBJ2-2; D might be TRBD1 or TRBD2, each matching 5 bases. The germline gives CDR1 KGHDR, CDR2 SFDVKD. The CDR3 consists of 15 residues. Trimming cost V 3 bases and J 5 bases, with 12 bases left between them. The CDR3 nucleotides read TGTGCCACCAGTGATCCGGGGCTTGGAACCGGGGAGCTGTTTTTT. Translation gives CATSDPGLGTGELFF.

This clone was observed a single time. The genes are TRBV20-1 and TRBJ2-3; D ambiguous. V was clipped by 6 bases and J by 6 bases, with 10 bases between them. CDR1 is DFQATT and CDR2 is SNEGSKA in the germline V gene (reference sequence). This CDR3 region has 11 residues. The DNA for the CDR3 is TGCAGTGCCCACCTCTCCGATACGCAGTATTTT. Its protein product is CSAHLSDTQYF.

CDR3 nucleotide sequence: TGTGCCTGGAGTGTCCGGGGGAACACTGAAGCTTTCTTT. It yields the protein CAWSVRGNTEAFF. The V and J genes are TRBV30 and TRBJ1-1, with D unclear. Trimming took 0 bases from V and 1 from J, leaving 6 bases between them. CDR3 length: 13 amino acids. Germline CDR1 is GTSNPN and CDR2 is SVGIG (reference sequence). Complete variable domain (other parts from reference TRBV30 and TRBJ1-1): SQTIHQWPATLVQPVGSPLSLECTVEGTSNPNLYWYRQAAGRGLQLLFYSVGIGQISSEVPQNLSASRPQDRQFILSSKKLLLSDSGFYLCAWSVRGNTEAFFGQGTRLTVV.

CDR3 DNA sequence: TGTGCCAGCAGCCAAGATTCACTAGGAACCGGCGAGCAGTACTTC. Translation gives CASSQDSLGTGEQYF. The chain carries TRBV3-1 (or the pseudogene TRBV3-2) and TRBJ2-7; possibly TRBD2 for D (5 bases). Germline CDR1 LGHDT, CDR2 YNNKEL (reference sequence). CDR3 length: 15 amino acids. V was trimmed by 0 bases and J by 6 bases, leaving 15 bases between them.

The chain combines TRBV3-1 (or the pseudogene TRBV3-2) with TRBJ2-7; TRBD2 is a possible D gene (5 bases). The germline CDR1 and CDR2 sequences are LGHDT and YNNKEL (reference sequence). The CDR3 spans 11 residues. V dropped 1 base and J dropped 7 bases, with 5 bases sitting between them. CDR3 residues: CASSQAGEQYF. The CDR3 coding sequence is TGTGCCAGCAGCCAAGCGGGGGAGCAGTACTTC.

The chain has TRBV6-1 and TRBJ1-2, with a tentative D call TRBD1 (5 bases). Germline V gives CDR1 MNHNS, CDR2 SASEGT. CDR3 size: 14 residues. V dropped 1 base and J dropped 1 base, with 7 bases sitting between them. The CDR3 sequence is CASSEVGGNYGYTF. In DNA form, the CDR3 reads TGTGCCAGCAGTGAAGTGGGGGGTAACTATGGCTACACCTTC.

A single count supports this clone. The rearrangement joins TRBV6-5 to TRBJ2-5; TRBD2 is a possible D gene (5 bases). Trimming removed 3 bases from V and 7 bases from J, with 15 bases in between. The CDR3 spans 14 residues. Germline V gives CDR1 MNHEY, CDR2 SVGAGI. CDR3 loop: CASSYGLGGRTQYF. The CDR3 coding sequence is TGTGCCAGCAGTTATGGGCTAGGAGGACGGACCCAGTACTTC.

The CDR3 DNA is TGTGCCATCAGTGAAGGCGGGGGGGACACAGATACGCAGTATTTT. It specifies CAISEGGGDTDTQYF. This sequence joins TRBV10-3 and TRBJ2-3; 9 nucleotides match TRBD2. Germline CDR1 ENHRY, CDR2 SYGVKD. The CDR3 extends over 15 amino acids. V was pared by 3 bases and J by 2 bases, with 3 bases of the junction left unmatched.

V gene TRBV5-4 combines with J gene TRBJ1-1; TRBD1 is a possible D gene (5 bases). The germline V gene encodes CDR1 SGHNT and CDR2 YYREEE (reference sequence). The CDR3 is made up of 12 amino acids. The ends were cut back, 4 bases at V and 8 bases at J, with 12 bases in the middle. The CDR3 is CASSQGYGEAFF. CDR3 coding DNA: TGTGCCAGCAGCCAGGGTTACGGCGAAGCTTTCTTT.

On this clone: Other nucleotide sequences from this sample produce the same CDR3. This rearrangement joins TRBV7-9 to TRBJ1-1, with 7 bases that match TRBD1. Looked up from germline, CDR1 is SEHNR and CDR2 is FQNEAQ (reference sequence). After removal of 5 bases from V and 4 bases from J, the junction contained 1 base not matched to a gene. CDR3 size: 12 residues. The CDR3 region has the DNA TGTGCCAGCAGCCCAGGGGGCACTGAAGCTTTCTTT. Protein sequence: CASSPGGTEAFF.

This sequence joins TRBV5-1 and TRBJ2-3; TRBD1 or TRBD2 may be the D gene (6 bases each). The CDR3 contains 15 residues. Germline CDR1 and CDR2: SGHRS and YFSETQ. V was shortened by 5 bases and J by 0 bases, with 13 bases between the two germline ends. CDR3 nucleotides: TGCGCCAGCAGTAAGGGGGGTTATAGCACAGATACGCAGTATTTT. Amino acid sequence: CASSKGGYSTDTQYF.

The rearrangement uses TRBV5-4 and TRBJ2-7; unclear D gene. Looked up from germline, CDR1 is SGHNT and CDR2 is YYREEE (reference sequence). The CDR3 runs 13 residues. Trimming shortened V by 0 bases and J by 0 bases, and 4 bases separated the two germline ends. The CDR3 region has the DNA TGTGCCAGCAGCTTGGGGTCCTCCTACGAGCAGTACTTC. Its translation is CASSLGSSYEQYF.

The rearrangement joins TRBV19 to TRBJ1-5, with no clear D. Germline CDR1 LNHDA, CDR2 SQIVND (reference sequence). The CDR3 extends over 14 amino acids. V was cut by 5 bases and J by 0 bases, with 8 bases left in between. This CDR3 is CASSWAVSNQPQHF. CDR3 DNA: TGTGCCAGTAGTTGGGCAGTTAGCAATCAGCCCCAGCATTTT.

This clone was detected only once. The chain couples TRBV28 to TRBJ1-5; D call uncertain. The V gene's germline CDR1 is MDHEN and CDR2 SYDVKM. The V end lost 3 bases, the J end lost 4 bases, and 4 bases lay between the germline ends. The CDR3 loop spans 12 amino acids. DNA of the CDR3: TGTGCCAGCAGTTTCGTTAATCAGCCCCAGCATTTT. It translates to CASSFVNQPQHF.

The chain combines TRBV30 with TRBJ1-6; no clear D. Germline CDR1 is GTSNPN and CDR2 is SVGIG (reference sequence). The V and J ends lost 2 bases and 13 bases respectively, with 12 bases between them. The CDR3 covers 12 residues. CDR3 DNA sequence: TGTGCCTGGAGTCTGCCCGTGAAGCCCCTCCACTTT. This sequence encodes CAWSLPVKPLHF.

CDR3 loop: CASGTGLAGDTQYF. The CDR3 DNA reads as TGTGCTAGTGGTACAGGACTAGCGGGGGATACGCAGTATTTT. The chain carries TRBV12-5 and TRBJ2-3, with 12 positions matching TRBD2. The CDR3 has 14 residues. Germline trimming cut 5 bases from V and 6 bases from J; bases unmatched to any gene: 3. Germline V gives CDR1 LGHNT, CDR2 FRNRAP.

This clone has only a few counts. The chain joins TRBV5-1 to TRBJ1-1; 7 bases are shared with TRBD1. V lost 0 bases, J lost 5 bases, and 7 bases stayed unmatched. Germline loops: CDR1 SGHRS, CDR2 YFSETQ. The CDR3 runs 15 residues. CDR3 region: CASSLVGGSRTEAFF. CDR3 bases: TGCGCCAGCAGCTTGGTAGGGGGCTCAAGAACTGAAGCTTTCTTT.

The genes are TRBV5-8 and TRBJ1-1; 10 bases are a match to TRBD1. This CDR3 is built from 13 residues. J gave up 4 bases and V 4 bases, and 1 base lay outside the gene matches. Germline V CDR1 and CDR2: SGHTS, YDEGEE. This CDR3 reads CASSRDRGTEAFF. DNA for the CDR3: TGTGCCAGCAGCCGGGACAGGGGCACTGAAGCTTTCTTT. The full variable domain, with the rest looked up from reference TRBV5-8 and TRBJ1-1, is EAGVTQSPTHLIKTRGQQATLRCSPISGHTSVYWYQQALGLGLQFLLWYDEGEERNRGNFPPRFSGRQFPNYSSELNVNALELEDSALYLCASSRDRGTEAFFGQGTRLTVV.

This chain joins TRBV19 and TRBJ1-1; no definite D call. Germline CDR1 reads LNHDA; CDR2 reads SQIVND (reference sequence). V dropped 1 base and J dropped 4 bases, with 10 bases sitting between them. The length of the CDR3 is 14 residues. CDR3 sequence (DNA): TGTGCCAGTAGTATAGGGGCAGTTCCCACTGAAGCTTTCTTT. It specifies CASSIGAVPTEAFF.

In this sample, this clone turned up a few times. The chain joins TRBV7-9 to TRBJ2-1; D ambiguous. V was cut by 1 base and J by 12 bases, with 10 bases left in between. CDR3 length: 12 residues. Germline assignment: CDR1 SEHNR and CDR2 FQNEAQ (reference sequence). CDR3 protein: CASSLGILGQFF. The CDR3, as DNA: TGTGCCAGCAGCTTAGGAATCCTAGGGCAGTTCTTC.

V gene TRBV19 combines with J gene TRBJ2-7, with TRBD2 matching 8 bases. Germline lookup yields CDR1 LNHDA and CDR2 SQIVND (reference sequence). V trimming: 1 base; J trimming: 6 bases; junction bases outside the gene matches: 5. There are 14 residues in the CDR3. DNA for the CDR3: TGTGCCAGTAGTATAGCCCGCGGGGGGCGCGAGCAGTACTTC. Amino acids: CASSIARGGREQYF.

As DNA, the CDR3 is TGTGCCAGTACCGGACAGGGGCCAGCAGCCGGGGAGCTGTTTTTT. This translates into CASTGQGPAAGELFF. The V gene is TRBV19, the J gene TRBJ2-2; TRBD1 matches 9 bases. The CDR3 extends over 15 amino acids. With 7 bases clipped from V and 6 bases from J, the junction kept 9 bases outside the gene matches. Germline CDR1 reads LNHDA; CDR2 reads SQIVND (reference sequence).

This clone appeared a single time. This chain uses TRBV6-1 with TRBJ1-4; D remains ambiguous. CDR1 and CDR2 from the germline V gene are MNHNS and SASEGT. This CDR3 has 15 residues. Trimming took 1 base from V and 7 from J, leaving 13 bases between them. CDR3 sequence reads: CASSEERRLSEKLFF. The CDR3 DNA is TGTGCCAGCAGTGAAGAAAGGCGGTTAAGTGAAAAACTGTTTTTT.

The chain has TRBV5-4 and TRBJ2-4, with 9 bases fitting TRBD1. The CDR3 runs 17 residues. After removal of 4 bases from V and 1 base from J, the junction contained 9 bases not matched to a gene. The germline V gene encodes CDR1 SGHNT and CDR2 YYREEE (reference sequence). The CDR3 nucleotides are TGTGCCAGCAGCCCCACAGGGGGCGGGACGGCCAAAAACATTCAGTACTTC. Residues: CASSPTGGGTAKNIQYF.